The T cell receptor beta chain under discussion was sequenced for a study of cytomegalovirus exposure and HLA in healthy donors. Study background: The roughly 100 million unique TCR beta sequences, from about 179 million T cells, were found by an earlier analysis.

Whole-study results and caveats: CMV antigen specificity of a few CMV-associated chains was confirmed in vitro. A likely sequencing artifact accounted for one observed cluster of highly shared sequence variants. Later genetic work tied a missense DCLRE1C variant to beta-chain V and J trimming.

This clone was detected a few times. Its cognate antigen is unknown. The PCR made use of 60 Vbeta and 13 Jbeta primers. The repertoire was sequenced with immunoSEQ multiplex PCR; TCRdb's copy has only in-frame clones and lacks some. This sample has about 160,000 clones, with about 85% found just once. This clonotype was obtained from a man aged 50 to 60 in good health and CMV-seropositive. Sequencing was done on a sample of PBMCs.

CDR3 protein: CASSLTITSGVQETQYF. CDR3 nucleotides: TGTGCCAGCAGTTTGACGATCACTAGCGGGGTCCAAGAGACCCAGTACTTC. J is TRBJ2-5 and V is TRBV5-5, with TRBD2 matching 10 bases. Germline V CDR1 and CDR2: SGHKS, YYEKEE (reference sequence). V shed 5 bases, J shed 1 base, and the junction held 11 bases outside the gene matches. This CDR3 is built from 17 residues.